This T cell receptor beta chain is from a study of cytomegalovirus exposure and HLA in healthy donors. Study-level results: In a later analysis, specific HLA alleles were associated with 15,000 to 20,000 TCR beta sequences at a 0.05 false discovery rate. Among the CMV-associated chains, a few were confirmed in vitro as specific for CMV antigens. It was shown in a later analysis that HLA-associated TCR beta chains were more clonally expanded than other, equally common chains. Donors were assumed by presence/absence analyses to have roughly uniform sequencing depth.

Remarks on this clone: The antigen is undetermined.

Primers included in the PCR were 60 Vbeta and 13 Jbeta primers. Sequenced by immunoSEQ multiplex PCR; TCRdb stores in-frame clones only, minus some. The table has approximately 210,000 clones, approximately 79% seen once. The sequencing sample was made of PBMCs. This TCR came from a girl between 10 and 17 years old in good health and CMV-seropositive.

The CDR3 bases are TGTGCCAGCAGCGCATGGGCTGGACAGGGAGACGAGCAGTACTTC. Its translation is CASSAWAGQGDEQYF. V usage is TRBV9 and J usage is TRBJ2-7; 8 bases match TRBD1. Per germline, CDR1 SGDLS and CDR2 YYNGEE. Unmatched junction bases numbered 10, after V lost 3 bases and J lost 5 bases. The length of the CDR3 is 15 residues.